The TCR beta chain described here comes from a study of long-term antiretroviral therapy in people with HIV. About this clone: Its antigen is not known.

Study results and caveats: Older ART regimens were possibly in use when the blood was collected between the mid-2000s and the late 2010s. Clones showing expansion before ART dominated the repertoire at all time points.

An immunoSEQ assay, version v3.0, was performed at survey level. Sequencing was performed with immunoSEQ multiplex PCR; in TCRdb, only in-frame clones are kept and a portion is missing. The sample gives about 24,000 clones, roughly 84% of which show up once; about 15% is in the top ten. The CDR3 is 16 amino acids. The V gene's germline CDR1 is SGHDT and CDR2 YYEEEE. V shed 4 bases and J 5 bases; nucleotides not matched to a gene: 11. The chain couples TRBV5-6 to TRBJ2-5, with 10 nucleotides matching TRBD1. This clonotype was sampled from a man aged 25-45 years with HIV. The specimen was unsorted PBMCs, collected 4.2 to 4.5 years after starting antiretroviral therapy. CDR3 loop: CASSLFRDRGSETQYF. The CDR3 nucleotides read TGTGCCAGCAGCCTATTTCGGGACAGGGGAAGCGAGACCCAGTACTTC.